The 23 T cell receptor beta chains given below trace back to one sample, sequenced in a study of T-cell memory formation after mild COVID-19. TCRdb re-analysed the 5' RACE reads in MiXCR, keeping a single row per CDR3 protein. The sample shows 300,000 to 350,000 distinct CDR3 sequences, approximately 20% of them seen only once. The sequencing input was PBMCs or a T cell subset sorted from them (not recorded which). Receptors were obtained from a man between 18 and 35 years old who had mild COVID-19 (a few samples of this study predate the infection). Cell type and time point are not known.

This clonotype has only a few counts. The chain couples TRBV5-5 to TRBJ2-3; unclear D gene. Trimming shortened V by 3 bases and J by 3 bases, and 11 bases separated the two germline ends. The CDR3 totals 14 residues. Germline CDR1 reads SGHKS; CDR2 reads YYEKEE (reference sequence). The DNA for the CDR3 is TGTGCCAGCAGCTGGACGAGGTGGACAGATACGCAGTATTTT. This gives the protein CASSWTRWTDTQYF.

The gene calls are TRBV7-9 and TRBJ2-3; 9 nucleotides line up with TRBD2. Germline V CDR1 and CDR2: SEHNR, FQNEAQ (reference sequence). With V trimmed by 5 bases and J by 2 bases, 14 bases remained unmatched. The CDR3 has 18 amino acids. The CDR3 sequence: CASSPHTGLAHDTDTQYF. In DNA form, the CDR3 reads TGTGCCAGCAGCCCTCACACGGGACTAGCTCATGACACAGATACGCAGTATTTT.

The gene calls are TRBV4-3 and TRBJ2-3, with 10 bases aligning to TRBD1. Germline assignment: CDR1 LGHNA and CDR2 YSLEER. V shed 3 bases and J 6 bases; nucleotides not matched to a gene: 15. The CDR3 is made up of 18 amino acids. The CDR3 here is CASSHRTQRQGAVDTQYF. The CDR3 DNA is TGCGCCAGCAGCCACCGGACGCAGCGACAGGGGGCAGTGGATACGCAGTATTTT.

This clonotype showed up just a few times. This chain joins TRBV4-1 and TRBJ1-1; D is unclear. The V end was cut by 7 bases, the J end by 1 base, with 13 bases between. Looked up from germline, CDR1 is MGHRA and CDR2 is YSYEKL. There are 14 residues in the CDR3. Here the CDR3 reads CASNDGVPNTEAFF. CDR3 coding DNA: TGCGCCAGCAACGATGGGGTGCCGAACACTGAAGCTTTCTTT.

V is TRBV9 and J is TRBJ1-2; D gene unclear. Germline-derived CDR1 and CDR2 are SGDLS and YYNGEE. Trimming cost V 3 bases and J 6 bases, with 18 bases left between them. This CDR3 contains 15 residues. CDR3 loop: CASSAPGQPRDGYTF. CDR3 DNA sequence: TGTGCCAGCAGCGCTCCGGGTCAACCTAGGGATGGCTACACCTTC.

This clonotype showed up just a few times. This chain uses TRBV28 with TRBJ1-1, with D possibly being TRBD1 (5 bases). Trimming stripped 6 bases from V and 11 bases from J, with 25 bases between. The CDR3 totals 15 residues. Germline CDR1 is MDHEN and CDR2 is SYDVKM. CDR3 bases: TGTGCCAGCAGCCATCAAGGGACGGCAGGTGTGAGGGCTTTCTTT. Amino acid sequence: CASSHQGTAGVRAFF.

This clonotype appeared a few times. The chain links TRBV29-1 to TRBJ2-7; 9 bases match TRBD2. The V segment lost 6 bases and the J segment 2 bases; nucleotides outside the gene matches: 5. Germline CDR1 reads SQVTM; CDR2 reads ANQGSEA. The CDR3 is 13 amino acids. Here the CDR3 reads CSVVLAGTYEQYF. Here the CDR3 DNA reads TGCAGCGTGGTACTAGCGGGCACCTACGAGCAGTACTTC.

This clonotype was seen repeatedly, ten times or more. The rearrangement uses TRBV29-1 and TRBJ2-3; TRBD1 matches 10 bases. Germline-derived CDR1 and CDR2 are SQVTM and ANQGSEA. The CDR3 extends over 18 amino acids. Trimming removed 3 bases from V and 5 bases from J; junction bases left unmatched: 17. For the CDR3, the DNA is TGCAGCGTTGAGACTTGGGACAGGGGACTCCTAGCACAAGATACGCAGTATTTT. It encodes CSVETWDRGLLAQDTQYF.

This clonotype was observed a few times. The V and J genes are TRBV9 and TRBJ1-6; TRBD1 matches 7 bases. Germline V gene data show CDR1 as SGDLS and CDR2 as YYNGEE. There are 15 residues in the CDR3. Unmatched junction bases numbered 9, after V lost 4 bases and J lost 8 bases. CDR3 amino acids: CASSPRQGVDSPLHF. The CDR3 DNA sequence: TGTGCCAGCAGCCCAAGACAGGGAGTAGATTCACCCCTCCACTTT.

This clonotype was counted only a few times. The chain joins TRBV5-1 to TRBJ2-5, with 8 bases lining up with TRBD2. CDR1 is SGHRS, CDR2 YFSETQ, per germline. The ends lost 2 bases at V and 5 bases at J; junction bases unmatched: 5. The CDR3 consists of 14 residues. The CDR3 region has the DNA TGCGCCAGCAGCTTCACGACTAGCGTGGAGACCCAGTACTTC. Its translation is CASSFTTSVETQYF.

This clonotype has more than one count but fewer than ten. The chain uses TRBV6-2 or TRBV6-3 and TRBJ1-2; the match to TRBD1 covers 7 bases. The V segment lost 6 bases and the J segment 6 bases; nucleotides outside the gene matches: 7. Germline V CDR1 and CDR2: MNHEY, SVGEGT. The CDR3 has 13 amino acids. The CDR3 DNA reads as TGTGCCAGCAGCCGAGGGACAGATGATGGCTACACCTTC. It yields the protein CASSRGTDDGYTF.

This clonotype was found a few times. The V and J genes are TRBV7-2 and TRBJ2-3; no reliable D call. Trimming stripped 7 bases from V and 12 bases from J, with 20 bases between. The CDR3 spans 13 residues. The germline V gene encodes CDR1 SGHTA and CDR2 FQGNSA. DNA for the CDR3: TGTGCCAGCACACCCGCGAGGACCCTCACACAGTATTTT. It is translated as CASTPARTLTQYF.

CDR3 in amino acids: CASSQGVLAGFQETQYF. Written as DNA, the CDR3 is TGTGCCAGCAGCCAAGGAGTTTTAGCGGGGTTCCAAGAGACCCAGTACTTC. The chain recombines TRBV3-1 with TRBJ2-5, with TRBD2 matching over 8 bases. V lost 1 base to trimming and J lost 1 base; unmatched junction nucleotides: 8. CDR1 and CDR2 from the germline V gene are LGHDT and YNNKEL (reference sequence). The CDR3 sequence is 17 residues long.

The chain links TRBV14 to TRBJ2-7, with 7 positions matching TRBD1. The V segment lost 3 bases and the J segment 4 bases; nucleotides outside the gene matches: 9. Germline V gives CDR1 SGHDN, CDR2 FVKESK. This CDR3 spans 15 amino acids. The CDR3 protein is CASSHPRTGLYEQYF. The CDR3 DNA reads as TGTGCCAGCAGCCATCCTCGGACAGGATTGTACGAGCAGTACTTC.

This chain links TRBV5-1 with TRBJ2-3, with 11 bases lining up with TRBD2. CDR1 and CDR2 from the germline V gene are SGHRS and YFSETQ. This CDR3 region has 18 residues. The ends lost 1 base at V and 9 bases at J; junction bases unmatched: 16. As DNA, the CDR3 is TGCGCCAGCAGCTTGTCCCCTGCGGTAGCGGGGGGGCCAAGCACGCAGTATTTT. Amino acids: CASSLSPAVAGGPSTQYF.

The chain carries TRBV7-9 and TRBJ1-6; no clear D. V lost 5 bases and J 7 bases, leaving 12 bases between the germline ends. Germline V gives CDR1 SEHNR, CDR2 FQNEAQ (reference sequence). The CDR3 contains 14 residues. CDR3 loop: CASSLLTRNSPLHF. CDR3 coding DNA: TGTGCCAGCAGCCTCCTGACACGGAATTCACCCCTCCACTTT.

J is TRBJ2-4 and V is TRBV28, with D perhaps matching TRBD2 (5 bases). The germline gives CDR1 MDHEN, CDR2 SYDVKM. Trimming took 3 bases from V and 3 from J, leaving 12 bases between them. CDR3 length equals 15 residues. The DNA of the CDR3 is TGTGCCAGCAGTTTGGGGAGTCGAGGCAAAAACATTCAGTACTTC. Translating gives CASSLGSRGKNIQYF.

The chain couples TRBV6-2 or TRBV6-3 to TRBJ2-1; D gene ambiguous. V was shortened by 6 bases and J by 4 bases, with 10 bases between the two germline ends. Germline-derived CDR1 and CDR2 are MNHEY and SVGEGT. This CDR3 is built from 13 residues. The CDR3 here is CASSHALYNEQFF. CDR3 in DNA: TGTGCCAGCAGCCACGCGCTATACAATGAGCAGTTCTTC.

The chain employs TRBV20-1 and TRBJ2-7; 12 nucleotides agree with TRBD1. After removal of 5 bases from V and 2 bases from J, the junction contained 4 bases not matched to a gene. Germline V gives CDR1 DFQATT, CDR2 SNEGSKA (reference sequence). The CDR3 is 14 residues long. This CDR3 reads CSAEGQGATYEQYF. The CDR3 region has the DNA TGCAGTGCTGAGGGACAGGGGGCAACCTACGAGCAGTACTTC.

This clonotype was seen many times. The chain couples TRBV29-1 to TRBJ1-1; D is undetermined. The CDR3 is 12 residues long. Germline V gene sequence: CDR1 SQVTM, CDR2 ANQGSEA. V was pared by 3 bases and J by 4 bases, with 9 bases between. The CDR3 sequence: CSVDYGSTEAFF. The DNA of the CDR3 is TGCAGCGTTGACTACGGGAGCACTGAAGCTTTCTTT.

V is TRBV4-3 and J is TRBJ2-7; 8 positions agree with TRBD1. Germline CDR1 is LGHNA and CDR2 is YSLEER. V gave up 4 bases and J gave up 5 bases; unmatched junction bases: 7. This CDR3 spans 14 amino acids. CDR3 in amino acids: CASSLRQGRDEQYF. The CDR3 DNA sequence: TGCGCCAGCAGCCTGCGACAGGGGCGAGACGAGCAGTACTTC.

The chain couples TRBV5-1 to TRBJ2-5; 9 bases line up with TRBD1. Germline loops: CDR1 SGHRS, CDR2 YFSETQ. V dropped 4 bases and J dropped 5; count of bases not matched to a gene: 6. The CDR3 has 14 amino acids. The CDR3 loop reads CASSTGQGRETQYF. CDR3 coding DNA: TGCGCCAGCAGCACCGGACAGGGGAGGGAGACCCAGTACTTC.

This chain links TRBV7-2 with TRBJ2-4; either TRBD1 or TRBD2 may supply D (5 bases each). The germline V and J ends were trimmed by 2 bases and 5 bases, with 10 bases remaining between them. The CDR3 is 14 amino acids. Germline V gene lookup returns CDR1 SGHTA and CDR2 FQGNSA. CDR3 protein: CASSLRQGENIQYF. CDR3 coding DNA: TGTGCCAGCAGCTTACGCCAGGGAGAAAACATTCAGTACTTC.